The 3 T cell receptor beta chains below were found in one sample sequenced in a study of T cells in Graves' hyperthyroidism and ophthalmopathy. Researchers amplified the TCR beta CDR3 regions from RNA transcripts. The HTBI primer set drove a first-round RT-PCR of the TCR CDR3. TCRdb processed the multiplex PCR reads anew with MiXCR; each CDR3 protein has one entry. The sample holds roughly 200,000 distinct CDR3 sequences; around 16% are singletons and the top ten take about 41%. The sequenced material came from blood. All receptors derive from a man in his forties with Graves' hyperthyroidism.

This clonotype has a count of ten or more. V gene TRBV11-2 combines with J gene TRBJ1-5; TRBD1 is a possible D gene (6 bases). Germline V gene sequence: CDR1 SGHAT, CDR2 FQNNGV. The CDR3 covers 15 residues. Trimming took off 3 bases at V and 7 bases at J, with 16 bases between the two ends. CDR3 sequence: CASSFSGGVRQPQHF. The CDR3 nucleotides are TGTGCCAGCAGCTTCTCCGGGGGCGTTCGGCAGCCCCAGCATTTT.

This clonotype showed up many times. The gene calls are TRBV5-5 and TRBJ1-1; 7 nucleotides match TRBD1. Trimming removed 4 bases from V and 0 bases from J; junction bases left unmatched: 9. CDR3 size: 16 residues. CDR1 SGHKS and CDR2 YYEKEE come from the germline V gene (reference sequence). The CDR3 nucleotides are TGTGCCAGCAGCCTCGACAGGGTAGCGATGAACACTGAAGCTTTCTTT. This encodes CASSLDRVAMNTEAFF. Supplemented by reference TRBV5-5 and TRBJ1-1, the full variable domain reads DAGVTQSPTHLIKTRGQQVTLRCSPISGHKSVSWYQQVLGQGPQFIFQYYEKEERGRGNFPDRFSARQFPNYSSELNVNALLLGDSALYLCASSLDRVAMNTEAFFGQGTRLTVV.

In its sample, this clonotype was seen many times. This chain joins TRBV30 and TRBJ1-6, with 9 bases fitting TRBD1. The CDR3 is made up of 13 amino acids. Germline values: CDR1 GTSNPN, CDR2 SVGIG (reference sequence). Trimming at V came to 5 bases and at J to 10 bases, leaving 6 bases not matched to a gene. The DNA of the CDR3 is TGTGCCTGGGCCGACAGGGGGGAATCACCCCTCCACTTT. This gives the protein CAWADRGESPLHF. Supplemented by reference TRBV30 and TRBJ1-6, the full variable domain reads SQTIHQWPATLVQPVGSPLSLECTVEGTSNPNLYWYRQAAGRGLQLLFYSVGIGQISSEVPQNLSASRPQDRQFILSSKKLLLSDSGFYLCAWADRGESPLHFGNGTRLTVT.